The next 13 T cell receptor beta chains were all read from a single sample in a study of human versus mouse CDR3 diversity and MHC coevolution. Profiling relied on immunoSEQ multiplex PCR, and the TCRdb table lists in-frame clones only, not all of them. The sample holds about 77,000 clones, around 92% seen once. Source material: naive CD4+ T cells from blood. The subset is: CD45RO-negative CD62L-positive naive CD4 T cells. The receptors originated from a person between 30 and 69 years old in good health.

This CDR3 reads CASSYRDRVTGSPLHF. The CDR3 coding sequence is TGTGCCAGCAGCTACCGGGACAGGGTTACCGGTTCACCCCTCCACTTT. The rearrangement uses TRBV9 and TRBJ1-6, with 9 bases identical to TRBD1. J lost 9 bases, V lost 4 bases, and 11 bases had no gene match. The length of the CDR3 is 16 residues. Germline V lookup: CDR1 SGDLS, CDR2 YYNGEE.

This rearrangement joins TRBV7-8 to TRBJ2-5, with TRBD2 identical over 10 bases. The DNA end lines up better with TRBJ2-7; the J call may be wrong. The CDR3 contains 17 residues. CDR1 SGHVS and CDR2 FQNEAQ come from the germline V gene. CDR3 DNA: TGTGCCAGCAGCTTAGGGGGGACTAGCGCGACTCCCTACGAGCAGTACTTC. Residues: CASSLGGTSATPYEQYF.

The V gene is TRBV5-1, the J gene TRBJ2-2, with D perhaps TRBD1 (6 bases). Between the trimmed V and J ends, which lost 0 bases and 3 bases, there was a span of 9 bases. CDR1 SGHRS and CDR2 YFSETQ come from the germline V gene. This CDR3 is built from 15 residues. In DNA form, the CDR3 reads TGCGCCAGCAGCTTGGTTGGGGGCGACACCGGGGAGCTGTTTTTT. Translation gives CASSLVGGDTGELFF.

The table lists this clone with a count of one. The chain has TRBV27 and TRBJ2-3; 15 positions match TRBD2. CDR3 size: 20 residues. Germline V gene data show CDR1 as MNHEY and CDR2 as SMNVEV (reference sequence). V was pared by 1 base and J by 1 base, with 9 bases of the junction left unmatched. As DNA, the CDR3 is TGTGCCAGCAGTTTATGGGGGACTAGCGGGGGGCTACTCCGCACAGATACGCAGTATTTT. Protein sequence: CASSLWGTSGGLLRTDTQYF.

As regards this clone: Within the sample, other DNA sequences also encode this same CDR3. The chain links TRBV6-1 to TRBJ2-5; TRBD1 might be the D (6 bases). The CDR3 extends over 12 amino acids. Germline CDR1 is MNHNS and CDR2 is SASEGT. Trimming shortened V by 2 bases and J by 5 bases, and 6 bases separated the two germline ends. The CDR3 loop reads CASSERGETQYF. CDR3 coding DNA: TGTGCCAGCAGTGAAAGGGGGGAGACCCAGTACTTC.

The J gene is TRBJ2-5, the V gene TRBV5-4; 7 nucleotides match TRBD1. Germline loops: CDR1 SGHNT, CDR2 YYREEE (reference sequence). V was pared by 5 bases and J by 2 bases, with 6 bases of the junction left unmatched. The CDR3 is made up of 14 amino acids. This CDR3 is CASRERDRQETQYF. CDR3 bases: TGTGCCAGCAGGGAGAGGGACAGACAAGAGACCCAGTACTTC.

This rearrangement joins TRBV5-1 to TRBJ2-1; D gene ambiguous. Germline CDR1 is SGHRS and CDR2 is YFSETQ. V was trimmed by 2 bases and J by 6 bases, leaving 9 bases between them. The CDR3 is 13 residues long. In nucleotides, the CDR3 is TGCGCCAGCAGCTTTTCTCTCTCCAATGAGCAGTTCTTC. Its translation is CASSFSLSNEQFF.

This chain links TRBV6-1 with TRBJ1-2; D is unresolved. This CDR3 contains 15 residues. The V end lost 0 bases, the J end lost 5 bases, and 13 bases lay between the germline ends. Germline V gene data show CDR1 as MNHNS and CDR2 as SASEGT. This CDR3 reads CASSEAEQIRYGYTF. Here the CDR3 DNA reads TGTGCCAGCAGTGAAGCGGAGCAGATTCGGTATGGCTACACCTTC.

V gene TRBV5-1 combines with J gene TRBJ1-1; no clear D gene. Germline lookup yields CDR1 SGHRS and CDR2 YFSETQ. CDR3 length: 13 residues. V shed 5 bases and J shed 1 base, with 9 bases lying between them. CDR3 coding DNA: TGCGCCAGCAGTTTCGGGGAGAACACTGAAGCTTTCTTT. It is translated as CASSFGENTEAFF.

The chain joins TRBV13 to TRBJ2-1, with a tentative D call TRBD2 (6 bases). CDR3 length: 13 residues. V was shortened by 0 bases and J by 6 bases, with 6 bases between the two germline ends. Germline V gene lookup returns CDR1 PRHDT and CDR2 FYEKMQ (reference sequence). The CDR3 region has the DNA TGTGCCAGCAGCTTAGGGACTAGCAATGAGCAGTTCTTC. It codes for CASSLGTSNEQFF.

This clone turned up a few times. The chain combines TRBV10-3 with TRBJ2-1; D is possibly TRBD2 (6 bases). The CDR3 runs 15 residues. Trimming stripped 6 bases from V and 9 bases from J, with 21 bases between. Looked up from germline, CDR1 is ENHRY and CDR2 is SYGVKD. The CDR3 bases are TGTGCCATCAGCGACCGGGACTCTTTTTCCGGTGAGCAGTTCTTC. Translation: CAISDRDSFSGEQFF.

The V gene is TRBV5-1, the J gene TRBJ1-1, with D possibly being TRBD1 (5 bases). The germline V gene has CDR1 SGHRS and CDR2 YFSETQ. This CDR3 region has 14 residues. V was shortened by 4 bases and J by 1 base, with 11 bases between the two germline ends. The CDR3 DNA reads TGCGCCAGCAGCCCCGGCAGGGAGAACACTGAAGCTTTCTTT. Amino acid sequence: CASSPGRENTEAFF.

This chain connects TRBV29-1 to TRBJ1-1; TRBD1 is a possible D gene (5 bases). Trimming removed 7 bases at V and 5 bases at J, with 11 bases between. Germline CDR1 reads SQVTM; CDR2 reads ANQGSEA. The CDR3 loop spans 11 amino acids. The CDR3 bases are TGCAGCGCCAAGCGGGGGACTGAAGCTTTCTTT. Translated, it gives CSAKRGTEAFF.